The next 30 T cell receptor beta chains were all read from a single sample in a study of T cells in Graves' hyperthyroidism and ophthalmopathy. Researchers took RNA transcripts and amplified the TCR beta CDR3 regions from them. TCR CDR3 underwent first-round RT-PCR with the HTBI primer set. Using its own MiXCR run on the multiplex PCR reads, TCRdb lists one record per CDR3 protein. This table holds around 700,000 distinct CDR3 sequences, approximately 40% found once. The sample comprised blood. The source of these receptors is a woman aged 40 to 55 with Graves' hyperthyroidism.

This clonotype was recorded many times. A read error is possible here, since a much larger clone lies one base away. V is TRBV6-2 or TRBV6-3 and J is TRBJ1-2; D might be TRBD1 (5 bases). V was clipped by 7 bases and J by 4 bases, with 7 bases between them. Germline assignment: CDR1 MNHEY and CDR2 SVGEGT. The CDR3 is 11 residues long. CDR3 nucleotides: TGTGCCAGCACCGACAGCTATGGCTACACCTTC. Translating it yields CASTDSYGYTF.

In this sample, this clonotype turned up a few times. This rearrangement joins TRBV7-2 to TRBJ2-6; D uncertain. CDR1 and CDR2 from the germline V gene are SGHTA and FQGNSA. With 2 bases removed from V and 0 bases from J, the gap between germline ends came to 17 bases. This CDR3 has 19 amino acids. The CDR3, as DNA: TGTGCCAGCAGCTTATATCTCCTTGGCTTCTTCTCTGGGGCCAACGTCCTGACTTTC. The encoded protein is CASSLYLLGFFSGANVLTF.

The J gene is TRBJ2-5, the V gene TRBV20-1; D is perhaps TRBD2 (5 bases). The V and J ends lost 0 bases and 9 bases respectively, with 11 bases between them. The CDR3 is 12 residues long. The germline gives CDR1 DFQATT, CDR2 SNEGSKA (reference sequence). The chain's CDR3 is CSARDEGQPQYF. The CDR3 DNA sequence: TGCAGTGCTAGAGATGAGGGTCAGCCCCAGTACTTC.

V and J are TRBV7-2 and TRBJ1-6, with D possibly being TRBD1 (5 bases). This CDR3 comprises 12 residues. The V end was cut by 5 bases, the J end by 11 bases, with 10 bases between. Germline V gene sequence: CDR1 SGHTA, CDR2 FQGNSA. The CDR3 sequence: CASSGGTTPLHF. The DNA for the CDR3 is TGTGCCAGCAGCGGGGGGACGACACCCCTCCACTTT.

In the case of this clonotype: An end of the junction does not agree with germline; a read error may underlie this. The chain joins TRBV6-6 to TRBJ2-7, with D uncertain. The CDR3 has 13 amino acids. Germline lookup yields CDR1 MNHNY and CDR2 SVGAGI (reference sequence). CDR3 sequence reads: CASSYSIAAGQFF. The DNA for the CDR3 is TGTGCCAGCAGTTACTCCATCGCGGCCGGGCAGTTTTTC.

In its sample, this clonotype was seen a few times. The rearrangement uses TRBV10-1 and TRBJ1-5; 8 bases line up with TRBD1. The CDR3 sequence is 17 residues long. V lost 9 bases, J lost 3 bases, and 16 bases stayed unmatched. Germline lookup yields CDR1 WNHNN and CDR2 SYGVQD (reference sequence). This CDR3 reads CARRGAGQGLNNQPQHF. The CDR3 nucleotides read TGCGCCAGAAGGGGGGCTGGACAGGGTCTAAACAATCAGCCCCAGCATTTT.

The chain couples TRBV2 to TRBJ1-5; 12 nucleotides agree with TRBD1. Germline V gene data show CDR1 as SNHLY and CDR2 as FYNNEI. This CDR3 contains 17 residues. The V segment lost 5 bases and the J segment 6 bases; nucleotides outside the gene matches: 11. The DNA for the CDR3 is TGTGCCAGCAGTCCAGCCGGGACAGGGGGCCTCGGTCAGCCCCAGCATTTT. This gives the protein CASSPAGTGGLGQPQHF.

This chain joins TRBV29-1 and TRBJ2-7; D is possibly TRBD1 (6 bases). Looked up from germline, CDR1 is SQVTM and CDR2 is ANQGSEA. V lost 0 bases to trimming and J lost 9 bases, with 15 bases between them. The CDR3 loop spans 13 amino acids. The DNA of the CDR3 is TGCAGCGTTGAAGATCTAGGGACACGTGGGCAGTACTTC. As protein: CSVEDLGTRGQYF.

Comment on this clonotype: Compared with germline, one end of the junction differs, possibly owing to a read error. The chain is built from TRBV5-1 and TRBJ2-5, with TRBD2 identical over 7 bases. The CDR3 length is 16 residues. Germline-derived CDR1 and CDR2 are SGHRS and YFSETQ. The chain's CDR3 is CASSSPSGLVQETQYF. DNA for the CDR3: TGTGCCAGCAGTTCCCCCTCCGGACTAGTCCAAGAGACCCAGTACTTC.

With respect to this clonotype: This may be a read error: a much more frequent sequence differs by one nucleotide. V usage is TRBV10-3 and J usage is TRBJ1-2; D remains unclear. Germline assignment: CDR1 ENHRY and CDR2 SYGVKD. This CDR3 region has 14 residues. The V end was cut by 3 bases, the J end by 4 bases, with 12 bases between. For the CDR3, the DNA is TGTGCCATCAGTGAAGTAGGCGGCCTCTATGGCTACACCTTC. This translates into CAISEVGGLYGYTF.

V is TRBV6-1 and J is TRBJ2-5; TRBD1 agrees at 8 bases. Germline CDR1 is MNHNS and CDR2 is SASEGT. The ends lost 10 bases at V and 4 bases at J; junction bases unmatched: 8. This CDR3 comprises 13 residues. CDR3 sequence (DNA): TGTGCCACCTTCGACAGGGGCCGAGAGACCCAGTACTTC. It is translated as CATFDRGRETQYF.

In this sample, this clonotype turned up many times. The genes are TRBV20-1 and TRBJ2-5, with a weak D call TRBD1 (6 bases). The CDR3 runs 14 residues. Germline CDR1 is DFQATT and CDR2 is SNEGSKA (reference sequence). Deletions cut 7 bases from V and 4 bases from J, with 19 bases between. The CDR3 is CSVFRPGAGETQYF. In nucleotides, the CDR3 is TGCAGTGTCTTCCGGCCAGGGGCGGGAGAGACCCAGTACTTC.

This clonotype has just a few counts. J is TRBJ2-2 and V is TRBV6-5; D not resolved. CDR3 length: 14 residues. V was shortened by 2 bases and J by 7 bases, with 11 bases between the two germline ends. Germline V gives CDR1 MNHEY, CDR2 SVGAGI. The CDR3 sequence: CASSYLGIGGELFF. CDR3 DNA sequence: TGTGCCAGCAGTTACCTGGGCATCGGCGGGGAGCTGTTTTTT.

In the case of this clonotype: One end of the junction fails to match germline, which may point to a read error. The rearrangement uses TRBV29-1 and TRBJ1-2, with a possible D match to TRBD1 (5 bases). The CDR3 extends over 13 amino acids. Per the germline V gene, CDR1 is SQVTM and CDR2 is ANQGSEA. CDR3 in DNA: TGCAGCGTCAGGGATTCGGGTTTTGGTGGCTTCACCTTC. It yields the protein CSVRDSGFGGFTF.

About this clonotype: A much larger clone lies one base from this, so it may be a read error. The V gene is TRBV12-3 or TRBV12-4, the J gene TRBJ1-5; D is unclear. The CDR3 runs to 13 residues. The CDR3 region is CVSSSFSNQPQHF. CDR3 in DNA: TGTGTCAGCAGTTCCTTCAGCAATCAGCCCCAGCATTTT.

The genes are TRBV10-1 and TRBJ1-2; TRBD1 matches at 8 bases. Trimming at V came to 6 bases and at J to 7 bases, leaving 4 bases not matched to a gene. The CDR3 loop spans 12 amino acids. The germline V gene has CDR1 WNHNN and CDR2 SYGVQD (reference sequence). CDR3: CASSQTGVGYTF. Written as DNA, the CDR3 is TGCGCCAGCAGCCAGACAGGGGTTGGCTACACCTTC.

This chain links TRBV7-2 with TRBJ1-5, with 9 bases lining up with TRBD1. CDR1 is SGHTA and CDR2 is FQGNSA in the germline V gene. With 6 bases clipped from V and 4 bases from J, the junction kept 7 bases outside the gene matches. The CDR3 totals 15 residues. CDR3 in DNA: TGTGCCAGCAGTCCGGGACAGGGAGTTAATCAGCCCCAGCATTTT. Amino acids: CASSPGQGVNQPQHF. The full variable domain, rest sourced from reference TRBV7-2 and TRBJ1-5, is GAGVSQSPSNKVTEKGKDVELRCDPISGHTALYWYRQSLGQGLEFLIYFQGNSAPDKSGLPSDRFSAERTGGSVSTLTIQRTQQEDSAVYLCASSPGQGVNQPQHFGDGTRLSIL.

This clonotype appeared many times. This chain links TRBV7-2 with TRBJ1-1; TRBD1 matches 7 bases. The CDR3 extends over 13 amino acids. V gave up 5 bases and J gave up 13 bases; unmatched junction bases: 13. Germline V gene data show CDR1 as SGHTA and CDR2 as FQGNSA. As DNA, the CDR3 is TGTGCCAGCAGCACCCAGGGGGACACCTTCAGTTTCTTT. It yields the protein CASSTQGDTFSFF.

This clonotype was seen just once. An end of the junction differs from the germline gene, which may be a read error. The chain recombines TRBV9 with TRBJ1-1; D possibly corresponds to TRBD1 (5 bases). This CDR3 has 15 amino acids. The germline V gene has CDR1 SGDLS and CDR2 YYNGEE. The CDR3 is CASSPNTGPNTEAFF. CDR3 DNA sequence: TGCGCCAGCAGCCCTAACACAGGCCCGAACACTGAAGCTTTCTTT.

In its sample, this clonotype was seen a few times. The rearrangement uses TRBV11-2 and TRBJ1-3, with no clear D. CDR3 length: 15 residues. V lost 2 bases to trimming and J lost 0 bases, with 8 bases between them. The germline V gene encodes CDR1 SGHAT and CDR2 FQNNGV. The CDR3: CASSLTSISGNTIYF. The CDR3, as DNA: TGTGCCAGCAGCTTAACGTCTATCTCTGGAAACACCATATATTTT.

This clonotype was seen many times. The rearrangement joins TRBV14 to TRBJ2-7, with D maybe TRBD2 (6 bases). CDR1 is SGHDN, CDR2 FVKESK, per germline. Trimming took off 2 bases at V and 0 bases at J, with 11 bases between the two ends. This CDR3 region has 15 residues. This CDR3 reads CASSQRDGSSYEQYF. In nucleotides, the CDR3 is TGTGCCAGCAGCCAACGCGACGGGAGCTCCTACGAGCAGTACTTC.

This clonotype is a singleton in its sample. This chain joins TRBV25-1 and TRBJ1-5; a weak D match, TRBD1 (6 bases). V lost 6 bases, J lost 2 bases, and 20 bases lay in between. The V gene's germline CDR1 is MGHDK and CDR2 SYGVNS. The CDR3 is 17 amino acids. The CDR3 DNA follows: TGTGCCAGCAGCCAAGACGATGGGGGACATGGCAATCAGCCCCAGCATTTT. This gives the protein CASSQDDGGHGNQPQHF.

This clonotype was found many times. The chain employs TRBV10-1 and TRBJ1-2, with D perhaps TRBD1 (5 bases). Germline lookup yields CDR1 WNHNN and CDR2 SYGVQD (reference sequence). The CDR3 is made up of 16 amino acids. The V and J ends lost 5 bases and 6 bases respectively, with 22 bases between them. CDR3: CASSQGVRSGLDGYTF. The CDR3 nucleotides read TGCGCCAGCAGTCAGGGAGTCAGGTCTGGATTGGATGGCTACACCTTC.

V usage is TRBV29-1 and J usage is TRBJ1-1, with a tentative D call TRBD1 (6 bases). CDR3 length equals 17 residues. The germline CDR1 and CDR2 sequences are SQVTM and ANQGSEA. The V and J ends lost 6 bases and 0 bases respectively, with 23 bases between them. CDR3 region: CSVARTDLRTMNTEAFF. Written as DNA, the CDR3 is TGCAGCGTCGCGCGGACAGATTTGAGAACCATGAACACTGAAGCTTTCTTT.

This clonotype was seen ten or more times. The genes are TRBV7-6 and TRBJ1-1, with D hard to call. CDR1 is SGHVS and CDR2 is FNYEAQ in the germline V gene. V shed 1 base and J shed 2 bases, with 11 bases lying between them. The CDR3 is made up of 15 amino acids. The CDR3 here is CASSLGTATNTEAFF. The CDR3 region has the DNA TGTGCCAGCAGCTTAGGAACGGCTACCAACACTGAAGCTTTCTTT.

The rearrangement links TRBV25-1 to TRBJ2-3; TRBD1 matches at 8 bases. The CDR3 is 15 residues long. The J segment lost 1 base and the V segment lost 2 bases, leaving 2 bases of the junction unmatched. CDR1 MGHDK and CDR2 SYGVNS come from the germline V gene. CDR3 DNA sequence: TGTGCCAGCAGTGAACCGGGACAGGGCACAGATACGCAGTATTTT. This codes for CASSEPGQGTDTQYF.

This clonotype was observed at least ten times. The V and J genes are TRBV20-1 and TRBJ1-5; D call uncertain. Per germline, CDR1 DFQATT and CDR2 SNEGSKA (reference sequence). Trimming removed 1 base from V and 4 bases from J, with 14 bases in between. The CDR3 has 15 residues. CDR3 coding DNA: TGCAGTGCTAGAGCGATCGGAGCCCAAAATCAGCCCCAGCATTTT. It yields the protein CSARAIGAQNQPQHF.

Worth noting for this clonotype: This may be a read error, as it is one base from a much larger clone. V is TRBV11-2 and J is TRBJ2-2, with D maybe TRBD2 (5 bases). Germline V gives CDR1 SGHAT, CDR2 FQNNGV. The CDR3 has 13 amino acids. Here the CDR3 DNA reads TGCGCCAGCAGCCCCGAGGGTGGCGGGGAGCTGTTTTTT. It yields the protein CASSPEGGGELFF.

The chain carries TRBV29-1 and TRBJ2-6; tentatively, D is TRBD1 (5 bases). Germline-derived CDR1 and CDR2 are SQVTM and ANQGSEA. V gave up 3 bases and J gave up 4 bases, with 13 bases separating them. CDR3 length: 15 residues. CDR3 residues: CSVDRVGTGANVLTF. CDR3 in DNA: TGCAGCGTTGACAGGGTAGGAACCGGGGCCAACGTCCTGACTTTC.

This chain connects TRBV5-1 to TRBJ1-6; D gene unclear. This CDR3 has 15 residues. The V gene lost 4 bases and the J gene lost 2 bases, with 10 bases spanning the gap. The germline V gene has CDR1 SGHRS and CDR2 YFSETQ. CDR3 bases: TGCGCCAGCAGCCTGGAGCCGGCCTATAATTCACCCCTCCACTTT. Protein product: CASSLEPAYNSPLHF. Supplemented by reference TRBV5-1 and TRBJ1-6, the full variable domain reads KAGVTQTPRYLIKTRGQQVTLSCSPISGHRSVSWYQQTPGQGLQFLFEYFSETQRNKGNFPGRFSGRQFSNSRSEMNVSTLELGDSALYLCASSLEPAYNSPLHFGNGTRLTVT.